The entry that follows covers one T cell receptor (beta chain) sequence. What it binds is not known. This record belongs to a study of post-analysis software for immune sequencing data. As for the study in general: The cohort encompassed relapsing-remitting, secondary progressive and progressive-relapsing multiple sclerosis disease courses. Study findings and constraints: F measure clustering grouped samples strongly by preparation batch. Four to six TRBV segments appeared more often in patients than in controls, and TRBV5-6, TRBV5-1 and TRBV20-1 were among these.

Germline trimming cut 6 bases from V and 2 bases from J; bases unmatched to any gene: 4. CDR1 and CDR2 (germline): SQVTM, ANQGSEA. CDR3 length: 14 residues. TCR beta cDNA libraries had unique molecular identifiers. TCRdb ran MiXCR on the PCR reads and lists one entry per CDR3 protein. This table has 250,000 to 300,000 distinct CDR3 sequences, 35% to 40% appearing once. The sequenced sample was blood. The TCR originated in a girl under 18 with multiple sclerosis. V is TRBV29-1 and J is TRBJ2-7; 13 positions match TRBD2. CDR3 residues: CSVATSGGAYEQYF. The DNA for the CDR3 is TGCAGCGTCGCTACTAGCGGGGGGGCCTACGAGCAGTACTTC.